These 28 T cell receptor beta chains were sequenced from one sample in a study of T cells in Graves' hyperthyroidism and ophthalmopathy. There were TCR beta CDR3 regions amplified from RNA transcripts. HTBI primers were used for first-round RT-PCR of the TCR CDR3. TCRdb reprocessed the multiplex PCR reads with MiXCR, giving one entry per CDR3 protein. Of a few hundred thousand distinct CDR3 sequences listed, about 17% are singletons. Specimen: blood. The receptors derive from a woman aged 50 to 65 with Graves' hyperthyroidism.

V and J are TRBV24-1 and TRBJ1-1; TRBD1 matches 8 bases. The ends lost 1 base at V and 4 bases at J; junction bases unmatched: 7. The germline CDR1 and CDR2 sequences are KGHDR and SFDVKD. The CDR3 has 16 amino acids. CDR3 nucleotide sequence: TGTGCCACCAGTGATTTCGACCGACAGGGGAGCACTGAAGCTTTCTTT. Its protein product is CATSDFDRQGSTEAFF.

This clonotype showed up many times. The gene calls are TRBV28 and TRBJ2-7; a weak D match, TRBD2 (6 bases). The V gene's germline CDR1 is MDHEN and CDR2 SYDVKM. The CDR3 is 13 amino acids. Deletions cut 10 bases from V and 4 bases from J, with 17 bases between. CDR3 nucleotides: TGTGCCACCGCCGGCGGGACCCTTTACGAGCAGTACTTC. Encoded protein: CATAGGTLYEQYF.

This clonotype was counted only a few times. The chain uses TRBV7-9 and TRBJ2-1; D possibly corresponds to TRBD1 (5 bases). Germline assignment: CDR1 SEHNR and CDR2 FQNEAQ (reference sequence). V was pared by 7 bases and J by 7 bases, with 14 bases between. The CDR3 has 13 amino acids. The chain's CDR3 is CASILNQGNEQFF. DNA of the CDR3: TGTGCCAGCATATTGAACCAGGGTAATGAGCAGTTCTTC.

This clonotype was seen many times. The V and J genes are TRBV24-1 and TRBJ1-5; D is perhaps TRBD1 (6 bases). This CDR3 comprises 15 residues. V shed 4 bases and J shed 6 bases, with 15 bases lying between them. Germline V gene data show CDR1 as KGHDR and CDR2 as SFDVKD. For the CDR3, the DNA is TGTGCCACCAGTGAGGGAAGGACAGAAGTTCAGCCCCAGCATTTT. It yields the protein CATSEGRTEVQPQHF.

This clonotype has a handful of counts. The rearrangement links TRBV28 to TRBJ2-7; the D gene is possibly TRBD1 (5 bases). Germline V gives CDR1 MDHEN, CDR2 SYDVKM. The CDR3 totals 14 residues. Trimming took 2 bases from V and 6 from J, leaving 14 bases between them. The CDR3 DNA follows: TGTGCCAGCAGTTTAAGCCAGGGTCTAACCGAGCAGTACTTC. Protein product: CASSLSQGLTEQYF.

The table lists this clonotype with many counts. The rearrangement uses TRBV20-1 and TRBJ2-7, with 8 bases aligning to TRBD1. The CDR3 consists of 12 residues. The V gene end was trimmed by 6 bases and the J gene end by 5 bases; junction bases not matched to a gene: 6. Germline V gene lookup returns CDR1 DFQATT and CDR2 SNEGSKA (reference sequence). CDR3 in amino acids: CSAQMTGDEQYF. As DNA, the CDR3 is TGCAGTGCCCAGATGACAGGGGACGAGCAGTACTTC.

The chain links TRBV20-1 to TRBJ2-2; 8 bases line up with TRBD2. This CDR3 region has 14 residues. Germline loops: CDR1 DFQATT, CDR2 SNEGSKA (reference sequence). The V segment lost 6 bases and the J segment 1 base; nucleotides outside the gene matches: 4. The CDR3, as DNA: TGCAGTGCAGGGGCGGGAGGGAACACCGGGGAGCTGTTTTTT. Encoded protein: CSAGAGGNTGELFF.

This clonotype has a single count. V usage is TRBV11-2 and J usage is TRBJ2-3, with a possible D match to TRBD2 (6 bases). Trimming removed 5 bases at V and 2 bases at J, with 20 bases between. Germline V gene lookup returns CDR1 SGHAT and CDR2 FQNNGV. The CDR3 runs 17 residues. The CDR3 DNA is TGTGCCAGCAGCGCCCGGGGCTCCGGCGGGGACACAGATACGCAGTATTTT. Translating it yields CASSARGSGGDTDTQYF.

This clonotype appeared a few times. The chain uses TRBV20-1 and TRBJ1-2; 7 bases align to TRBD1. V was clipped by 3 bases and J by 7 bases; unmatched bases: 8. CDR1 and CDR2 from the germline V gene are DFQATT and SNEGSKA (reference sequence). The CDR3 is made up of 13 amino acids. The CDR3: CSASLTGEGGYTF. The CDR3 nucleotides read TGCAGTGCTAGCCTTACAGGGGAGGGTGGCTACACCTTC.

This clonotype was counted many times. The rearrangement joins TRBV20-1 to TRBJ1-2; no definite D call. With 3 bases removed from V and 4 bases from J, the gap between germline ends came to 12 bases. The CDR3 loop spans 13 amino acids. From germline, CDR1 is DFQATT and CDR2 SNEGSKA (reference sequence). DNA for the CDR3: TGCAGTGCTAGGGTGGCAGGAACCTATGGCTACACCTTC. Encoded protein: CSARVAGTYGYTF.

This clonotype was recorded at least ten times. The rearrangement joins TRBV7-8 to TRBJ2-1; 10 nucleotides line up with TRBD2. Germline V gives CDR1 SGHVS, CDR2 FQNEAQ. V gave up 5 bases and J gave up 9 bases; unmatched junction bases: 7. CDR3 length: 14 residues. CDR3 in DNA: TGTGCCAGCAGCCCCAGGACTAGCGGTGGTGAGCAGTTCTTC. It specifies CASSPRTSGGEQFF.

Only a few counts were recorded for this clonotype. The CDR3 bases are TGTGCCAGCATGCGGAGAGGCACTGAAGCTTTCTTT. Protein product: CASMRRGTEAFF. The chain is built from TRBV28 and TRBJ1-1; no clear D. The CDR3 is 12 residues long. Germline V gene sequence: CDR1 MDHEN, CDR2 SYDVKM. The V and J ends lost 7 bases and 4 bases respectively, with 10 bases between them.

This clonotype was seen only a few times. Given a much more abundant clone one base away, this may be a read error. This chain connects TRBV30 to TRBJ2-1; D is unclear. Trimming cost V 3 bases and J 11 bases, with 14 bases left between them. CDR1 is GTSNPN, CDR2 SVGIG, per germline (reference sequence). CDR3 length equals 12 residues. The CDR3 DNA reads TGTGCCTGGAGCGTGTATAGGAATAAGCAGTTCTTC. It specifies CAWSVYRNKQFF. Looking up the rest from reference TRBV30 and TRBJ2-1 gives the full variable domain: SQTIHQWPATLVQPVGSPLSLECTVEGTSNPNLYWYRQAAGRGLQLLFYSVGIGQISSEVPQNLSASRPQDRQFILSSKKLLLSDSGFYLCAWSVYRNKQFFGPGTRLTVL.

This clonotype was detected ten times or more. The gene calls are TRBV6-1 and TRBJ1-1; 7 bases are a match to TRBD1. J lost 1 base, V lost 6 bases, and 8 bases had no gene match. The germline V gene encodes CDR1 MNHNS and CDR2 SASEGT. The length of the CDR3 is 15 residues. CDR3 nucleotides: TGTGCCAGCAGGCTGAAGGGACAGAGGAACACTGAAGCTTTCTTT. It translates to CASRLKGQRNTEAFF.

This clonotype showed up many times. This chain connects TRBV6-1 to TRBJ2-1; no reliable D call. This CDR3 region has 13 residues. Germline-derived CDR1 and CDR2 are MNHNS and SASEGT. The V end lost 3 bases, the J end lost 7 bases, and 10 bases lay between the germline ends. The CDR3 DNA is TGTGCCAGCAGTGAGCATCTGGAGAATGAGCAGTTCTTC. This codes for CASSEHLENEQFF.

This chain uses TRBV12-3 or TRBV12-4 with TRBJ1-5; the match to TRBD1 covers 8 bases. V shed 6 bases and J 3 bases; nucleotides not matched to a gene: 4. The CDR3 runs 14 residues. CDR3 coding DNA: TGTGCCAGCAGAGCGACAGGGGCCAATCAGCCCCAGCATTTT. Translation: CASRATGANQPQHF.

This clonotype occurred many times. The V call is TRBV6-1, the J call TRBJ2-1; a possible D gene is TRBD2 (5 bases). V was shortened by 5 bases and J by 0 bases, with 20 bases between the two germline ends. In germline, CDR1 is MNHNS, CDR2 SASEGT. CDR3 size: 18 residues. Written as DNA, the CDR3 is TGTGCCAGCAGTTCCCCTAGCTCTACTTCCTCCTCCTACAATGAGCAGTTCTTC. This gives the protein CASSSPSSTSSSYNEQFF.

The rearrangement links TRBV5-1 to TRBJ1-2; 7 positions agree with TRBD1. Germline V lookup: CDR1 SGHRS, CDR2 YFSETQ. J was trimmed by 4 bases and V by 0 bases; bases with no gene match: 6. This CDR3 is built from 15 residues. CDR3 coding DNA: TGCGCCAGCAGCTTGGGCGTCAGGGGGTCCTATGGCTACACCTTC. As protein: CASSLGVRGSYGYTF. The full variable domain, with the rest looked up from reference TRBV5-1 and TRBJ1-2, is KAGVTQTPRYLIKTRGQQVTLSCSPISGHRSVSWYQQTPGQGLQFLFEYFSETQRNKGNFPGRFSGRQFSNSRSEMNVSTLELGDSALYLCASSLGVRGSYGYTFGSGTRLTVV.

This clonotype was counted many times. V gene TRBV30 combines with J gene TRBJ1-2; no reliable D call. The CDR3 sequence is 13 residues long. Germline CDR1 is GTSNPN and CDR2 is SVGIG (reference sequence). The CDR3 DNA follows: TGTGCTCACGCCCCGGAGCTTAACTATGGCTACACCTTC. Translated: CAHAPELNYGYTF. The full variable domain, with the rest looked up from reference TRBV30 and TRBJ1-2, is SQTIHQWPATLVQPVGSPLSLECTVEGTSNPNLYWYRQAAGRGLQLLFYSVGIGQISSEVPQNLSASRPQDRQFILSSKKLLLSDSGFYLCAHAPELNYGYTFGSGTRLTVV.

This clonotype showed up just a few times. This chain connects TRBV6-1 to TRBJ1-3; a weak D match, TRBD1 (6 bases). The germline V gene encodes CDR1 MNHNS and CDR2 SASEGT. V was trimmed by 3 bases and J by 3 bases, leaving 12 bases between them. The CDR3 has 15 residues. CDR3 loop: CASSEGGAFGNTIYF. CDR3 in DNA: TGTGCCAGCAGTGAGGGGGGGGCGTTTGGAAACACCATATATTTT.

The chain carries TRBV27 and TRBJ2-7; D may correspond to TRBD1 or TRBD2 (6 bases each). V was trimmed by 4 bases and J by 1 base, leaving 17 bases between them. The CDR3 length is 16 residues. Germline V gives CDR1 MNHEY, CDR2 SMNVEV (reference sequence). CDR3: CASSWGRGRLSYEQYF. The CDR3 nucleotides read TGTGCCAGCAGTTGGGGGCGGGGACGGTTGTCCTACGAGCAGTACTTC.

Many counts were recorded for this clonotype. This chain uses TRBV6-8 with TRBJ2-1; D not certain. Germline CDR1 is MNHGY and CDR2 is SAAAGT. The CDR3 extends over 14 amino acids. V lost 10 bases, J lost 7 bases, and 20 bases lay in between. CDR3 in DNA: TGTGCCACTAGGACGCCGAGCTGTGAGAATGAGCAGTTCTTC. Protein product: CATRTPSCENEQFF.

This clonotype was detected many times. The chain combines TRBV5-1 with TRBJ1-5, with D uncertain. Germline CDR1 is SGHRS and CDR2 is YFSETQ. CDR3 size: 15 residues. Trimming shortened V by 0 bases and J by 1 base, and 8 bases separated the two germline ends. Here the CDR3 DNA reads TGCGCCAGCAGCTTGGGGCCGGAGAGCAATCAGCCCCAGCATTTT. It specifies CASSLGPESNQPQHF.

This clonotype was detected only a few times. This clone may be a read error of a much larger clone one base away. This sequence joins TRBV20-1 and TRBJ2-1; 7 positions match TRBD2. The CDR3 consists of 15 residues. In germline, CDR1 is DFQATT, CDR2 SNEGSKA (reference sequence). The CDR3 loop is CSARAAAGSGNEQSF. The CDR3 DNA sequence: TGCAGTGCTAGAGCGGCAGCGGGGTCGGGCAATGAGCAGTCCTTC.

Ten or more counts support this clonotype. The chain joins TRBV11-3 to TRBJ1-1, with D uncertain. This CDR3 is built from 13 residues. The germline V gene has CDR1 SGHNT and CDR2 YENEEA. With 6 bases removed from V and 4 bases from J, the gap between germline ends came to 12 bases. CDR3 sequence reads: CASSRSPGTEAFF. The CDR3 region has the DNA TGTGCCAGCAGTCGAAGTCCGGGCACTGAAGCTTTCTTT.

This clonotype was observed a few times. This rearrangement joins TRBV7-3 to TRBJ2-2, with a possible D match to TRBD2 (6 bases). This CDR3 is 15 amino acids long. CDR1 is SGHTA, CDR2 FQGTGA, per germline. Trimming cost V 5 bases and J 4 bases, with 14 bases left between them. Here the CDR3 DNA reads TGTGCCAGCAGCCCGGAGGGGTTGGGCACCGGGGAGCTGTTTTTT. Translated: CASSPEGLGTGELFF.

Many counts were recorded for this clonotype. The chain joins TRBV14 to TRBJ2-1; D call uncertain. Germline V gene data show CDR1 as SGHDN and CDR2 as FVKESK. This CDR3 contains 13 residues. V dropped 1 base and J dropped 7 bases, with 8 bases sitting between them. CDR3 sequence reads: CASSQVRINEQFF. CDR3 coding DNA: TGTGCCAGCAGCCAAGTTCGGATAAATGAGCAGTTCTTC.

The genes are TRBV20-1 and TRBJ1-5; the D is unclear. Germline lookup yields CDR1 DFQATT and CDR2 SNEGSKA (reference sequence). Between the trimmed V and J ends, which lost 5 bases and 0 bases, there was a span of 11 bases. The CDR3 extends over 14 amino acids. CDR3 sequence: CSAVQSSSNQPQHF. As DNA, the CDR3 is TGCAGTGCTGTTCAGTCGTCTAGCAATCAGCCCCAGCATTTT.